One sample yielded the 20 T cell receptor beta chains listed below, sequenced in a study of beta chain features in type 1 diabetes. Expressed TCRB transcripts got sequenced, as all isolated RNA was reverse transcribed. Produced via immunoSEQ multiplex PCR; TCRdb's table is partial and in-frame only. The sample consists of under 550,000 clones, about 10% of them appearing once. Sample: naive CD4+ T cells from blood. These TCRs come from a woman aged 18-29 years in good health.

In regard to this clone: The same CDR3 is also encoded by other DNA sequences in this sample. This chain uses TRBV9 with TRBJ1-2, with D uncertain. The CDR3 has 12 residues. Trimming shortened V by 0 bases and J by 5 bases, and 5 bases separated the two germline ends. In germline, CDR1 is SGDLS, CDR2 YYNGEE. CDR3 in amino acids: CASSVDSYGYTF. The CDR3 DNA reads TGTGCCAGCAGCGTAGACAGTTATGGCTACACCTTC. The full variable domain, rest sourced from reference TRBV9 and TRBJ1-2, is DSGVTQTPKHLITATGQRVTLRCSPRSGDLSVYWYQQSLDQGLQFLIQYYNGEERAKGNILERFSAQQFPDLHSELNLSSLELGDSALYFCASSVDSYGYTFGSGTRLTVV.

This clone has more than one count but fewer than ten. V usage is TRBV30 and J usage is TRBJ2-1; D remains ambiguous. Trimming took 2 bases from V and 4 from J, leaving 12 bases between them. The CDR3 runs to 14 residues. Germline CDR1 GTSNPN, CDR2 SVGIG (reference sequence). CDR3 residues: CAWSIAALYNEQFF. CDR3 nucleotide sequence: TGTGCCTGGAGTATAGCCGCCCTTTACAATGAGCAGTTCTTC.

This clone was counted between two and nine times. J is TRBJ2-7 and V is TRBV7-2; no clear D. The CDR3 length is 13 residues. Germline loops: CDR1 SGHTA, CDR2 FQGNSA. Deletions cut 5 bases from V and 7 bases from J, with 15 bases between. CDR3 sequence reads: CASSANGLREQYF. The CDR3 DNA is TGTGCCAGCAGCGCGAACGGGCTCCGGGAGCAGTACTTC.

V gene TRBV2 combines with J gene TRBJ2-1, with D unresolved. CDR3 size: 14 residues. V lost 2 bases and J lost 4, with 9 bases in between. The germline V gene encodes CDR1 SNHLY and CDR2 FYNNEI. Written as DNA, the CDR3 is TGTGCCAGCAGTGAAACGGTCAGATACAATGAGCAGTTCTTC. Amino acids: CASSETVRYNEQFF.

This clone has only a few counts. CDR3 residues: CASSPTGVQETQYF. The CDR3 nucleotides are TGTGCCAGCTCACCAACAGGAGTTCAAGAGACCCAGTACTTC. This rearrangement joins TRBV18 to TRBJ2-5; a possible D gene is TRBD1 (5 bases). V gave up 2 bases and J gave up 2 bases, with 9 bases separating them. The CDR3 spans 14 residues. From germline, CDR1 is KGHSH and CDR2 LQKENI.

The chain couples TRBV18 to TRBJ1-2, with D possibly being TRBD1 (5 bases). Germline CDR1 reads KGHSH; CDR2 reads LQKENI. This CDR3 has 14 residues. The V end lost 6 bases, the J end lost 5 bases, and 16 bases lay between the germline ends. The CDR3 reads CASSEDMAQYGYTF. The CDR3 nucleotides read TGTGCCAGCTCGGAGGACATGGCACAGTATGGCTACACCTTC. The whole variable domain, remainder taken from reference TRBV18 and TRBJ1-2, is NAGVMQNPRHLVRRRGQEARLRCSPMKGHSHVYWYRQLPEEGLKFMVYLQKENIIDESGMPKERFSAEFPKEGPSILRIQQVVRGDSAAYFCASSEDMAQYGYTFGSGTRLTVV.

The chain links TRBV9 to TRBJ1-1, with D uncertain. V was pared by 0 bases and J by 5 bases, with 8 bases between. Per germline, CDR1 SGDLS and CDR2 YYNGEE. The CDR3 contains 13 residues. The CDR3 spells CASSVAPWTEAFF. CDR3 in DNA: TGTGCCAGCAGCGTAGCTCCATGGACTGAAGCTTTCTTT. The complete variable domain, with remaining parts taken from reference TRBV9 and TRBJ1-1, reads DSGVTQTPKHLITATGQRVTLRCSPRSGDLSVYWYQQSLDQGLQFLIQYYNGEERAKGNILERFSAQQFPDLHSELNLSSLELGDSALYFCASSVAPWTEAFFGQGTRLTVV.

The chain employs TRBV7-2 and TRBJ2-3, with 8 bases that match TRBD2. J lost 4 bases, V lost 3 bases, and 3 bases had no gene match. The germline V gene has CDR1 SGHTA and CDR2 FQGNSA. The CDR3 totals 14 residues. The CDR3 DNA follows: TGTGCCAGCAGCTTCGGGAGGGCCCCAGATACGCAGTATTTT. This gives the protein CASSFGRAPDTQYF.

CDR3 nucleotide sequence: TGTGCCAGCAGCGTAGTATCCGGATTCAATGAGCAGTTCTTC. Its protein product is CASSVVSGFNEQFF. The V gene is TRBV9, the J gene TRBJ2-1; D unresolved. The CDR3 is 14 residues long. Germline V CDR1 and CDR2: SGDLS, YYNGEE. With 0 bases removed from V and 6 bases from J, the gap between germline ends came to 10 bases.

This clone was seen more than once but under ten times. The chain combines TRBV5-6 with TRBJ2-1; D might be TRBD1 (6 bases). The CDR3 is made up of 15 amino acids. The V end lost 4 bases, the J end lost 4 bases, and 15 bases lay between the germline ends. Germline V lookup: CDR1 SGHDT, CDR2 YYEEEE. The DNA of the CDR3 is TGTGCCAGCAGCGAGGGGCAGGGGCTTTACAATGAGCAGTTCTTC. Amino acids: CASSEGQGLYNEQFF.

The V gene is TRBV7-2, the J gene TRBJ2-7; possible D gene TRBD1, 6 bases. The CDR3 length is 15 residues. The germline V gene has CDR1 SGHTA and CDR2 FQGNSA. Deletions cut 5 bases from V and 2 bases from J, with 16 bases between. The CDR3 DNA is TGTGCCAGCAGCACTGGCCCAGGGGACCCCTACGAGCAGTACGTC. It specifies CASSTGPGDPYEQYV.

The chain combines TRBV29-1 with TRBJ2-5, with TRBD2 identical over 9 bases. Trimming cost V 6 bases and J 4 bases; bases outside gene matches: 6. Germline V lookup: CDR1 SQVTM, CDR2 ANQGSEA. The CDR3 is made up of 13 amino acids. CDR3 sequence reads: CSVPGLARETQYF. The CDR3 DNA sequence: TGCAGCGTCCCGGGACTAGCAAGAGAGACCCAGTACTTC.

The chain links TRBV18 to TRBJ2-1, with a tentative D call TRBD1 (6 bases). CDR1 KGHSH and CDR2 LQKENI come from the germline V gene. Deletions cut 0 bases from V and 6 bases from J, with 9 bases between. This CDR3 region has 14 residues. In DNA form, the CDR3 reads TGTGCCAGCTCACCACCGGGGGCACGCAATGAGCAGTTCTTC. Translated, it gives CASSPPGARNEQFF.

The CDR3 DNA reads as TGTGCCAGCACAAAACTAGGGACAGTCGGCACTGAAGCTTTCTTT. Encoded protein: CASTKLGTVGTEAFF. The genes are TRBV14 and TRBJ1-1, with 7 bases lining up with TRBD1. The CDR3 spans 15 residues. Unmatched junction bases numbered 12, after V lost 7 bases and J lost 4 bases. In germline, CDR1 is SGHDN, CDR2 FVKESK.

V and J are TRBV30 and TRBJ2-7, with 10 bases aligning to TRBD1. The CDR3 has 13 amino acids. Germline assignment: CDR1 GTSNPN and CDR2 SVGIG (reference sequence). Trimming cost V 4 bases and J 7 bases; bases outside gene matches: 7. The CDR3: CAWTQDRGYEQYF. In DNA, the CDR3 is TGTGCCTGGACCCAGGACAGGGGGTATGAGCAGTACTTC.

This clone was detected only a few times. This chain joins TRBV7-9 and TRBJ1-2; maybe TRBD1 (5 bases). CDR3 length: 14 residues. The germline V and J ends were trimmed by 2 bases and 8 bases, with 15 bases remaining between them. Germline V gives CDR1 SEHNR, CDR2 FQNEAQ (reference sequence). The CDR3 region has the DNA TGTGCCAGCAGCTTAAGCGGGGCTGTTTTCGGCTACACCTTC. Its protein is CASSLSGAVFGYTF.

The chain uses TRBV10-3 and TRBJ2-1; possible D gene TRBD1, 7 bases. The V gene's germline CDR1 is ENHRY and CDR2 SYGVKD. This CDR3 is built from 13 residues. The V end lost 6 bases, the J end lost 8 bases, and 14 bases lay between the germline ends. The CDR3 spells CAIRGQGGHEQFF. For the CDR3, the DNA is TGTGCCATCAGAGGCCAGGGGGGCCATGAGCAGTTCTTC.

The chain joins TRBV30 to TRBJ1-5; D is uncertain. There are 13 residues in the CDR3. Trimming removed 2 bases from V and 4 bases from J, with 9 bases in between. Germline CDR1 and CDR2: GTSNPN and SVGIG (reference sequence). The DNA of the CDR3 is TGTGCCTGGAGTTCCCACAATAATCAGCCCCAGCATTTT. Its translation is CAWSSHNNQPQHF.

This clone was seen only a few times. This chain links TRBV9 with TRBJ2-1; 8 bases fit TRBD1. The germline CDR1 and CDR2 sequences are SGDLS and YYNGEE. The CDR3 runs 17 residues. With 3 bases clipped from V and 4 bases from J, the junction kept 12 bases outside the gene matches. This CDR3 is CASSASLGQGLYNEQFF. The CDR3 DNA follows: TGTGCCAGCAGCGCCTCATTAGGACAGGGTCTTTACAATGAGCAGTTCTTC.

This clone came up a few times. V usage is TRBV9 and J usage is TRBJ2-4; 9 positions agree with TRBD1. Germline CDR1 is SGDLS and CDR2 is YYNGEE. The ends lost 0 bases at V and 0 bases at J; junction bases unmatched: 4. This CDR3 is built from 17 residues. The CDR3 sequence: CASSVAGTGLAKNIQYF. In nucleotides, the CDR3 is TGTGCCAGCAGCGTAGCAGGGACAGGGCTAGCCAAAAACATTCAGTACTTC.